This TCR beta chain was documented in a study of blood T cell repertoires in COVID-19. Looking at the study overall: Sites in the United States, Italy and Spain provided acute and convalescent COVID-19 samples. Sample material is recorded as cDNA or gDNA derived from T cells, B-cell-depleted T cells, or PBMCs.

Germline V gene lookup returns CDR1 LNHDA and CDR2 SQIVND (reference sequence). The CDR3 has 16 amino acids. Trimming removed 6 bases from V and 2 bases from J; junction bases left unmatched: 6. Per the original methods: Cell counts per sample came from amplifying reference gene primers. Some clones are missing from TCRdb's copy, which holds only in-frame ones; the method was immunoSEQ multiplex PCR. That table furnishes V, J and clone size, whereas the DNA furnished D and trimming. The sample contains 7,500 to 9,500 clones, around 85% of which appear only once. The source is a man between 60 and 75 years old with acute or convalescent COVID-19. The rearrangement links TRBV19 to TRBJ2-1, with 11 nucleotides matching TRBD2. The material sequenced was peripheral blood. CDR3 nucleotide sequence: TGTGCCAGTAGCAAGACTAGCGGGGCGACCTACAATGAGCAGTTCTTC. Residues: CASSKTSGATYNEQFF.